The rows below give T cell receptor beta chains drawn from one sample of a study of T cell changes during pregnancy in multiple sclerosis. Generated by immunoSEQ multiplex PCR, the TCRdb table keeps only in-frame clones and is missing some. The sample yields nearly 60,000 clones, about 90% seen once. This material consisted of CD4+ T cells from peripheral blood mononuclear cells, taken after pregnancy. The origin of the receptors is a female donor in good health, enrolled as a control in a pregnancy study. CDR3s include the opening cysteine and the closing phenylalanine or tryptophan. The order of the fields is V gene, clone size, J gene, D gene, CDR3 DNA, CDR3 protein. A D gene is named only where the DNA matches it firmly. Only part of the rows carry a size: once, few, many, or a class if the clone is expanded.

TRBV5-1	.	TRBJ1-2	.	TGCGCCAGCAGCCCCGGGTCCGGGGGTTCCTACTATGGCTACACCTTC	CASSPGSGGSYYGYTF
TRBV20-1	.	TRBJ2-7	.	TGCAGTGCTAGTGACAGCTACGAGCAGTACTTC	CSASDSYEQYF
TRBV7-9	.	TRBJ1-6	TRBD1	TGTGCCAGCAGCACAGACAGGGTTTCGGGGTTGGGTAATTCACCCCTCCACTTT	CASSTDRVSGLGNSPLHF
TRBV10-3	.	TRBJ2-7	TRBD1	TGTGCCATCAGTGGGACAGGGGGACCCTACGAGCAGTACTTC	CAISGTGGPYEQYF
TRBV7-6	.	TRBJ1-6	.	TGTGCCAGCAGCCCTGGCCGGGATTCACCCCTCCACTTT	CASSPGRDSPLHF
TRBV6-6	.	TRBJ2-5	.	TGTGCCATCCGGGACTCGAGTTCTTCTAAAGAGACCCAGTACTTC	CAIRDSSSSKETQYF
TRBV15	.	TRBJ2-5	.	TGTGCCACCAGCAGAGATTCGGTAGAGACCCAGTACTTC	CATSRDSVETQYF
TRBV5-1	.	TRBJ2-2	TRBD1	TGCGCCAGCAGCTTAGCAGACAGGGGTCCCAACACCGGGGAGCTGTTTTTT	CASSLADRGPNTGELFF
TRBV6-6	.	TRBJ1-2	.	TGTGCCAGCACCTTGAGGGGGGGCGCCCGGGCGGGTGGCTACACCTTC	CASTLRGGARAGGYTF
TRBV11-3	.	TRBJ1-2	.	TGTGCCAGCAGCGGGACGGCGGGAGCTAACTATGGCTACACCTTC	CASSGTAGANYGYTF
TRBV27	.	TRBJ1-2	TRBD1	TGTGCCAGCATGTCCGACGACTCGAGGACAGGGCGGGGTGGCTACACCTTC	CASMSDDSRTGRGGYTF
TRBV5-1	.	TRBJ2-1	TRBD1	TGCGCCAGCAGCTTGTTAAGACAGGGGGGAGATGAGCAGTTCTTC	CASSLLRQGGDEQFF
TRBV30	.	TRBJ1-2	.	TGTGCCTGGAGTCTCACCAGGTATTCTAACTATGGCTACACCTTC	CAWSLTRYSNYGYTF
TRBV7-2	.	TRBJ1-6	TRBD1	TGTGCCAGCAGCTTAGACAGGGGCGAAAATAATTCACCCCTCCACTTT	CASSLDRGENNSPLHF
TRBV12-5	.	TRBJ2-6	.	TGTGCTAGTGCCACCCGGGGGGCCTCTGGGGCCAACGTCCTGACTTTC	CASATRGASGANVLTF
TRBV28	.	TRBJ2-7	.	TGTGCCAGCATGCGATGGGCAGGAACCTACGAGCAGTACTTC	CASMRWAGTYEQYF
TRBV18	.	TRBJ2-2	.	TGTGCCAGCTCTCCCCGTAACACCGGGGAGCTGTTTTTT	CASSPRNTGELFF
TRBV7-2	.	TRBJ2-1	TRBD1	TGTGCCAGCACCCTAGGGGGCGGTACCATTTACAATGAGCAGTTCTTC	CASTLGGGTIYNEQFF
TRBV4-3	.	TRBJ1-2	TRBD1	TGCGCCAGCAGCCAAGATGCTGATCCGAGGGGGCTCGGCTACACCTTC	CASSQDADPRGLGYTF
TRBV7-9	.	TRBJ2-5	.	TGTGCCAGCAGCTTCTCAGGGCACCAAGAGACCCAGTACTTC	CASSFSGHQETQYF
TRBV5-1	.	TRBJ2-6	.	TGCGCCAGCAGCCCGACCCCGGAGGGGGCCAACGTCCTGACTTTC	CASSPTPEGANVLTF
TRBV14	.	TRBJ2-7	TRBD1	TGTGCCAGCAGCCAGACAGGGCTTATGGACGAGCAGTACTTC	CASSQTGLMDEQYF
TRBV5-1	.	TRBJ2-6	.	TGCGCCAGCAGCTTGGATGGCTCCTCTGGGGCCAACGTCCTGACTTTC	CASSLDGSSGANVLTF
TRBV29-1	.	TRBJ1-5	.	TGCAGCGTTGGCGGGGGGCGAGGCAATCAGCCCCAGCATTTT	CSVGGGRGNQPQHF
TRBV18	.	TRBJ1-5	TRBD1	TGTGCCAGCTCACCCCCTAGGACAGGGGGCGCGATCCAGCCCCAGCATTTT	CASSPPRTGGAIQPQHF
TRBV6-6	.	TRBJ1-4	.	TGTGCCAGCAGTTACTCGCAAGGGGGGGGTGAAAAACTGTTTTTT	CASSYSQGGGEKLFF
TRBV19	.	TRBJ2-7	.	TGTGCCAGTAGCAACAACAGGGAGTTCTCCTACGAGCAGTACTTC	CASSNNREFSYEQYF
TRBV27	.	TRBJ1-1	.	TGTGCCAGCAGTTTACCCGGGACTGGCACTGAAGCTTTCTTT	CASSLPGTGTEAFF
TRBV7-9	.	TRBJ1-5	TRBD1	TGTGCCAGCAGCCTTGCACAGGGGCAAGGAAGCAATCAGCCCCAGCATTTT	CASSLAQGQGSNQPQHF
TRBV5-6	.	TRBJ1-6	TRBD1	TGTGCCAGCAGCGGGGAGACAGGGGGCTCTTCACCCCTCCACTTT	CASSGETGGSSPLHF
TRBV4-3	.	TRBJ1-6	.	TGCGCCAGCAGCCAAGAAGAAACAGTTAATTCACCCCTCCACTTT	CASSQEETVNSPLHF
TRBV4-3	.	TRBJ2-4	.	TGCGCCAGCAGCCAAGAGTTTCGCGTCTTGGACATTCAGTACTTC	CASSQEFRVLDIQYF
TRBV27	.	TRBJ2-7	.	TGTGCCAGCAGCCTATACAGGGGAGGCTACGAGCAGTACTTC	CASSLYRGGYEQYF
TRBV7-2	.	TRBJ2-7	TRBD1	TGTGCCAGCAGCTCGGACAGGAACTCCTACGAGCAGTACTTC	CASSSDRNSYEQYF
TRBV6-5	.	TRBJ2-7	.	TGTGCCAGCAGTAGAGACAGCTCACGCTACGAGCAGTACTTC	CASSRDSSRYEQYF
TRBV19	.	TRBJ2-1	.	TGTGCCACCAGTGGGGGCCCCTACAATGAGCAGTTCTTC	CATSGGPYNEQFF
TRBV6-1	once	TRBJ1-1	TRBD1	TGTGCCAGCAGTCAGAGGGACAGGGGGAACACTGAAGCTTTCTTT	CASSQRDRGNTEAFF
TRBV5-1	.	TRBJ2-2	.	TGCGCCAGCAGCTTGGGCCAGGGATACACCGGGGAGCTGTTTTTT	CASSLGQGYTGELFF
TRBV9	.	TRBJ1-2	.	TGTGCCAGCAGCGGTGAACAGGTAGCCTATGGCTACACCTTC	CASSGEQVAYGYTF
TRBV6-1	.	TRBJ1-2	.	TGTGCCAGCAGCCTACAGTCTAACTATGGCTACACCTTC	CASSLQSNYGYTF
TRBV7-8	.	TRBJ1-1	.	TGTGCCAGCAGCTTTCCTAGCACCCGAGGTGCTGAAGCTTTCTTT	CASSFPSTRGAEAFF
TRBV6-6	.	TRBJ1-3	.	TGTGCCAGCAGTTACTCTACAGGGTCTGGAAACACCATATATTTT	CASSYSTGSGNTIYF
TRBV14	.	TRBJ2-1	TRBD1	TGTGCCAGCAGCCGCCTGGGACAGCCGAGGGCGTACAATGAGCAGTTCTTC	CASSRLGQPRAYNEQFF
TRBV7-2	.	TRBJ2-1	TRBD1	TGTGCCAGCAGCCGTCCGGACAGGGGGCTATACAATGAGCAGTTCTTC	CASSRPDRGLYNEQFF
TRBV2	.	TRBJ1-1	.	TGTGCCAGCACTCCCGACAGGAACACTGAAGCTTTCTTT	CASTPDRNTEAFF
TRBV27	.	TRBJ2-7	TRBD1	TGTGCCAGCAGTCCCAGAAGGGACAGACAATACGAGCAGTACTTC	CASSPRRDRQYEQYF
TRBV13	.	TRBJ1-4	TRBD1	TGTGCCAGCAGGTGGGGACAGGGCGGTGAAAAACTGTTTTTT	CASRWGQGGEKLFF
TRBV5-4	.	TRBJ1-4	.	TGTGCCAGCAGCTTGGGGGCAGGGACTAATGAAAAACTGTTTTTT	CASSLGAGTNEKLFF
TRBV4-2	.	TRBJ2-2	TRBD1	TGTGCCAGCAGCCACCGGGACAGACCCACCGGGGAGCTGTTTTTT	CASSHRDRPTGELFF
TRBV27	.	TRBJ2-7	TRBD2	TGTGCCAGCAGTTGGAACTTAGCGGGGGTCCACGAGCAGTACTTC	CASSWNLAGVHEQYF
TRBV7-2	once	TRBJ1-1	.	TGTGCCAGCAGCACCACCACATTGAACACTGAAGCTTTCTTT	CASSTTTLNTEAFF
TRBV4-3	.	TRBJ1-3	.	TGCGCCAGCAGCCAAGATCAGGGTTATAGTGGAAACACCATATATTTT	CASSQDQGYSGNTIYF